Listed here are 10 T cell receptor beta chains from one sample, sequenced in a study of blood T cell repertoires in COVID-19. Repertoires were generated with immunoSEQ multiplex PCR, while TCRdb's copy carries only in-frame clones and drops some. This sample has 70,000 to 95,000 clones; around four fifths occur once, and the top ten carry about an eighth. Sequences were obtained from peripheral blood. The receptors derive from a woman in her 70s with active or convalescent COVID-19.

The gene calls are TRBV2 and TRBJ2-5; D not certain. The germline CDR1 and CDR2 sequences are SNHLY and FYNNEI. V was trimmed by 3 bases and J by 1 base, leaving 9 bases between them. CDR3 length equals 14 residues. CDR3 loop: CASSDRLVQETQYF. CDR3 sequence (DNA): TGTGCCAGCAGTGACAGGCTTGTCCAAGAGACCCAGTACTTC.

The chain uses TRBV27 and TRBJ2-2; tentative D call: TRBD1 (6 bases). This CDR3 region has 18 residues. In germline, CDR1 is MNHEY, CDR2 SMNVEV (reference sequence). V gave up 7 bases and J gave up 0 bases, with 21 bases separating them. The CDR3 spells CASNPGQGKSTNTGELFF. CDR3 in DNA: TGTGCCAGCAATCCCGGCCAGGGGAAATCAACGAACACCGGGGAGCTGTTTTTT.

The gene calls are TRBV5-1 and TRBJ2-7; maybe TRBD2 (6 bases). CDR3 length: 16 residues. Trimming shortened V by 4 bases and J by 5 bases, and 22 bases separated the two germline ends. Germline CDR1 and CDR2: SGHRS and YFSETQ. The CDR3 DNA sequence: TGCGCCAGCAGCCCCCTTGTCGTCGGGGGTACCAACGAGCAGTACTTC. Its translation: CASSPLVVGGTNEQYF.

The chain links TRBV6-5 to TRBJ1-2, with D unresolved. V was trimmed by 6 bases and J by 0 bases, leaving 8 bases between them. The CDR3 length is 13 residues. Germline loops: CDR1 MNHEY, CDR2 SVGAGI. CDR3 residues: CASRGRTNYGYTF. DNA for the CDR3: TGTGCCAGCAGGGGCAGAACTAACTATGGCTACACCTTC.

The chain joins TRBV28 to TRBJ2-6, with D uncertain. Germline lookup yields CDR1 MDHEN and CDR2 SYDVKM. The CDR3 extends over 12 amino acids. With 10 bases removed from V and 0 bases from J, the gap between germline ends came to 4 bases. The CDR3 DNA sequence: TGTGCCACCCTCTCTGGGGCCAACGTCCTGACTTTC. This sequence encodes CATLSGANVLTF. Full variable domain (rest looked up from reference TRBV28 and TRBJ2-6): DVKVTQSSRYLVKRTGEKVFLECVQDMDHENMFWYRQDPGLGLRLIYFSYDVKMKEKGDIPEGYSVSREKKERFSLILESASTNQTSMYLCATLSGANVLTFGAGSRLTVL.

The CDR3 region is CASSPGTRYEQYF. Written as DNA, the CDR3 is TGCGCCAGCAGCCCCGGGACACGGTACGAGCAGTACTTC. The gene calls are TRBV23-1 and TRBJ2-7; weak D call: TRBD1 (6 bases). TRBV23-1 is an ORF for which the function is uncertain. The CDR3 runs 13 residues. V was pared by 6 bases and J by 4 bases, with 13 bases between.

The chain recombines TRBV7-2 with TRBJ2-1, with 7 bases that match TRBD2. The CDR3 contains 14 residues. The germline V gene encodes CDR1 SGHTA and CDR2 FQGNSA. V was pared by 3 bases and J by 7 bases, with 6 bases of the junction left unmatched. This chain's CDR3 is CASSFSLAVNEQFF. Here the CDR3 DNA reads TGTGCCAGCAGCTTCAGTCTAGCGGTAAATGAGCAGTTCTTC.

The J gene is TRBJ1-2, the V gene TRBV6-2 or TRBV6-3; 7 nucleotides line up with TRBD1. The trim removed 5 bases at V and 1 base at J, leaving 7 bases unmatched. CDR1 is MNHEY, CDR2 SVGEGT, per germline. The CDR3 spans 15 residues. Here the CDR3 reads CASSDGTVDNYGYTF. CDR3 coding DNA: TGTGCCAGCAGTGATGGGACAGTGGATAACTATGGCTACACCTTC.

In its sample, this clone was seen once. The rearrangement joins TRBV6-5 to TRBJ2-1, with D perhaps TRBD2 (5 bases). Germline V gene sequence: CDR1 MNHEY, CDR2 SVGAGI. CDR3 length: 11 amino acids. V was clipped by 6 bases and J by 13 bases, with 13 bases between them. The CDR3 DNA reads TGTGCCAGCAGCGCCAACGGAGGACAGTTCTTC. As protein: CASSANGGQFF.

V usage is TRBV7-8 and J usage is TRBJ1-1; 7 nucleotides align to TRBD1. Germline-derived CDR1 and CDR2 are SGHVS and FQNEAQ. The V and J ends lost 6 bases and 2 bases, in that order; junction bases with no gene match: 6. This CDR3 has 14 amino acids. The CDR3 bases are TGTGCCAGCAGACCCGGGACAGTCAACACTGAAGCTTTCTTT. Encoded protein: CASRPGTVNTEAFF. Variable domain in full (rest from reference TRBV7-8 and TRBJ1-1): GAGVSQSPRYKVAKRGQDVALRCDPISGHVSLFWYQQALGQGPEFLTYFQNEAQLDKSGLPSDRFFAERPEGSVSTLKIQRTQQEDSAVYLCASRPGTVNTEAFFGQGTRLTVV.